What follows are 23 T cell receptor beta chains derived from one specimen sequenced in a study of cytomegalovirus exposure and HLA in healthy donors (dated 2017 in TCRdb). The protocol used for the library was the immunoSEQ multiplex PCR assay. A mixture of 60 forward primers for TCR Vbeta segments and 13 reverse primers for TCR Jbeta segments was used in the multiplex PCR. TCRdb provides this immuneACCESS table in a form limited to in-frame rearrangements. Some clones are lacking; in checked studies, under half of them reflect an unresolved V gene, and why the rest are absent is not known. The sample records some 150,000 clones, roughly 80% of which are singletons. 2.5% to 4% of the sample rests with the top ten. The sample consisted of PBMCs. These receptors all stem from a man aged 40-55 years in good health and CMV-seronegative.

This rearrangement joins TRBV7-9 to TRBJ1-1; unclear D gene. Trimming cost V 2 bases and J 7 bases, with 14 bases left between them. Germline V gene sequence: CDR1 SEHNR, CDR2 FQNEAQ (reference sequence). The CDR3 spans 14 residues. The DNA for the CDR3 is TGTGCCAGCAGCTTATCAATCCGTGCGGTTGAAGCTTTCTTT. Its translation: CASSLSIRAVEAFF.

The V gene is TRBV10-1, the J gene TRBJ2-1; 8 bases agree with TRBD2. CDR1 is WNHNN, CDR2 SYGVQD, per germline (reference sequence). CDR3 length: 12 residues. The CDR3 DNA is TGCGCTGTTAGCGGGGTAAACAATGAGCAGTTCTTC. This encodes CAVSGVNNEQFF.

The chain is built from TRBV2 and TRBJ1-2; 8 nucleotides agree with TRBD1. Per germline, CDR1 SNHLY and CDR2 FYNNEI. J was trimmed by 6 bases and V by 8 bases; bases with no gene match: 8. This CDR3 is built from 13 residues. CDR3 residues: CASGGQAVDGYTF. The DNA for the CDR3 is TGTGCCAGCGGGGGACAGGCGGTCGATGGCTACACCTTC.

The V call is TRBV5-4, the J call TRBJ2-4; 10 bases map to TRBD1. Germline V CDR1 and CDR2: SGHNT, YYREEE (reference sequence). CDR3 length equals 16 residues. With V trimmed by 4 bases and J by 0 bases, 4 bases remained unmatched. In nucleotides, the CDR3 is TGTGCCAGCAGCCCGGGACAGGGGATAGCCAAAAACATTCAGTACTTC. This gives the protein CASSPGQGIAKNIQYF. Drawing the rest from reference TRBV5-4 and TRBJ2-4, the complete variable domain is ETGVTQSPTHLIKTRGQQVTLRCSSQSGHNTVSWYQQALGQGPQFIFQYYREEENGRGNFPPRFSGLQFPNYSSELNVNALELDDSALYLCASSPGQGIAKNIQYFGAGTRLSVL.

The chain employs TRBV7-9 and TRBJ1-4, with TRBD1 identical over 8 bases. Germline V CDR1 and CDR2: SEHNR, FQNEAQ (reference sequence). The CDR3 covers 13 residues. Unmatched junction bases numbered 4, after V lost 5 bases and J lost 8 bases. The CDR3 sequence: CASSPGGAEKLFF. The CDR3 DNA reads as TGTGCCAGCAGCCCAGGGGGCGCAGAAAAACTGTTTTTT.

The chain uses TRBV5-1 and TRBJ1-4; TRBD1 is a possible D gene (5 bases). Germline V gene sequence: CDR1 SGHRS, CDR2 YFSETQ. V lost 0 bases and J 7 bases, leaving 13 bases between the germline ends. This CDR3 is built from 15 residues. CDR3 region: CASSLAGGQSEKLFF. In nucleotides, the CDR3 is TGCGCCAGCAGCTTGGCGGGGGGTCAGAGTGAAAAACTGTTTTTT.

The chain combines TRBV7-6 with TRBJ1-6; D might be TRBD1 (5 bases). V shed 3 bases and J shed 7 bases, with 16 bases lying between them. Germline CDR1 SGHVS, CDR2 FNYEAQ. This CDR3 has 16 residues. This CDR3 is CASSFLGGFGNSPLHF. CDR3 sequence (DNA): TGTGCCAGCAGCTTCCTCGGGGGGTTTGGGAATTCACCCCTCCACTTT.

This sequence joins TRBV5-4 and TRBJ2-1, with 8 bases lining up with TRBD1. Trimming took 4 bases from V and 1 from J; bases not matched to a gene: 4. The germline gives CDR1 SGHNT, CDR2 YYREEE (reference sequence). This CDR3 spans 15 amino acids. The CDR3 sequence is CASSQGALSYNEQFF. CDR3 nucleotides: TGTGCCAGCAGCCAGGGGGCCCTATCCTACAATGAGCAGTTCTTC.

The rearrangement uses TRBV11-2 and TRBJ2-5; D possibly corresponds to TRBD2 (5 bases). The CDR3 is 14 residues long. Trimming pared 1 base from V and 0 bases from J, leaving 6 bases between. CDR1 is SGHAT, CDR2 FQNNGV, per germline. The CDR3 region is CASSLAGYQETQYF. The CDR3 nucleotides are TGTGCCAGCAGCTTAGCGGGGTACCAAGAGACCCAGTACTTC. Full variable domain (remainder filled in from reference TRBV11-2 and TRBJ2-5): EAGVAQSPRYKIIEKRQSVAFWCNPISGHATLYWYQQILGQGPKLLIQFQNNGVVDDSQLPKDRFSAERLKGVDSTLKIQPAKLEDSAVYLCASSLAGYQETQYFGPGTRLLVL.

This clone has only one observation. The chain employs TRBV5-4 and TRBJ1-4, with TRBD1 matching 8 bases. Germline V gene lookup returns CDR1 SGHNT and CDR2 YYREEE (reference sequence). The CDR3 length is 16 residues. After removal of 0 bases from V and 7 bases from J, the junction contained 8 bases not matched to a gene. The CDR3 here is CASSLEGQGAREKLFF. The CDR3, as DNA: TGTGCCAGCAGCTTGGAGGGGCAGGGGGCTCGTGAAAAACTGTTTTTT.

The chain carries TRBV28 and TRBJ1-3, with 7 bases lining up with TRBD1. Germline values: CDR1 MDHEN, CDR2 SYDVKM. J lost 4 bases, V lost 8 bases, and 8 bases had no gene match. This CDR3 contains 14 residues. The CDR3 region is CASLDRVGGNTIYF. In nucleotides, the CDR3 is TGTGCCAGCCTAGACAGGGTAGGAGGAAACACCATATATTTT.

Comment on this clone: Distinct nucleotide sequences in the sample also encode this CDR3. This chain uses TRBV5-1 with TRBJ1-5; D is undetermined. V gave up 0 bases and J gave up 3 bases, with 10 bases separating them. Germline values: CDR1 SGHRS, CDR2 YFSETQ. The CDR3 contains 15 residues. In DNA form, the CDR3 reads TGCGCCAGCAGCTTGGATTCCGGGTCCAATCAGCCCCAGCATTTT. This sequence encodes CASSLDSGSNQPQHF. Looking up the rest from reference TRBV5-1 and TRBJ1-5 gives the full variable domain: KAGVTQTPRYLIKTRGQQVTLSCSPISGHRSVSWYQQTPGQGLQFLFEYFSETQRNKGNFPGRFSGRQFSNSRSEMNVSTLELGDSALYLCASSLDSGSNQPQHFGDGTRLSIL.

The chain employs TRBV5-6 and TRBJ2-3, with D maybe TRBD1 (5 bases). V shed 5 bases and J shed 0 bases, with 10 bases lying between them. The CDR3 totals 14 residues. CDR1 is SGHDT, CDR2 YYEEEE, per germline. CDR3 in DNA: TGTGCCAGCAGGCTGACAGCTAGCACAGATACGCAGTATTTT. Its translation: CASRLTASTDTQYF.

This chain connects TRBV9 to TRBJ1-1; TRBD1 matches 8 bases. The CDR3 is 14 amino acids. The germline V gene has CDR1 SGDLS and CDR2 YYNGEE. J lost 4 bases, V lost 2 bases, and 4 bases had no gene match. Written as DNA, the CDR3 is TGTGCCAGCAGCGTGCAGGGGGCAAGCACTGAAGCTTTCTTT. It yields the protein CASSVQGASTEAFF.

This clone was counted once. The rearrangement uses TRBV6-5 and TRBJ1-1, with D possibly TRBD1 on 5 matching bases. Trimming removed 4 bases at V and 4 bases at J, with 13 bases between. CDR1 is MNHEY and CDR2 is SVGAGI in the germline V gene. This CDR3 contains 14 residues. The CDR3 DNA sequence: TGTGCCAGCAGTTCGGGGGAGGTAGTCACTGAAGCTTTCTTT. Translated: CASSSGEVVTEAFF.

This clone was seen more than once but under ten times. V gene TRBV6-6 combines with J gene TRBJ2-3, with D tentatively TRBD2 (6 bases). V shed 6 bases and J shed 5 bases, with 15 bases lying between them. This CDR3 is 14 amino acids long. CDR1 and CDR2 from the germline V gene are MNHNY and SVGAGI (reference sequence). This chain's CDR3 is CASRAGGAGDTQYF. CDR3 DNA: TGTGCCAGCAGGGCGGGCGGGGCCGGAGATACGCAGTATTTT.

This chain links TRBV7-7 with TRBJ2-5, with 8 bases matching TRBD2. TRBJ2-7 explains the end of the DNA better; the J call may be wrong. Germline V gives CDR1 SSHAT, CDR2 FNYEAQ (reference sequence). The CDR3 extends over 15 amino acids. The CDR3 sequence: CASSLNSGGSYEQYF. The CDR3 bases are TGTGCCAGCAGCTTAAACAGCGGGGGCTCCTACGAGCAGTACTTC.

The chain links TRBV11-2 to TRBJ2-5; possible D gene TRBD1, 5 bases. This CDR3 has 13 residues. Germline CDR1 SGHAT, CDR2 FQNNGV. Trimming pared 5 bases from V and 3 bases from J, leaving 10 bases between. The DNA of the CDR3 is TGTGCCAGCAGCCGAGACAGTGAAGAGACCCAGTACTTC. This gives the protein CASSRDSEETQYF.

The chain is built from TRBV7-9 and TRBJ2-2; no reliable D call. This CDR3 comprises 17 residues. Looked up from germline, CDR1 is SEHNR and CDR2 is FQNEAQ (reference sequence). The CDR3 nucleotides are TGTGCGATTCTCGAAATTGGCGGCAACTCGAACACCGGGGAGCTGTTTTTT. This sequence encodes CAILEIGGNSNTGELFF.

This clone has more than one count but fewer than ten. The chain joins TRBV5-1 to TRBJ2-1; 12 bases match TRBD2. The germline V gene has CDR1 SGHRS and CDR2 YFSETQ. The CDR3 length is 16 residues. V lost 5 bases to trimming and J lost 4 bases; unmatched junction nucleotides: 7. This CDR3 reads CASRGSSGGAYNEQFF. Written as DNA, the CDR3 is TGCGCCAGCAGGGGGTCTAGCGGGGGGGCTTACAATGAGCAGTTCTTC.

The chain's CDR3 is CASSTGPGELFF. The CDR3 nucleotides are TGTGCCAGCAGTACAGGGCCCGGGGAGCTGTTTTTT. This chain joins TRBV28 and TRBJ2-2; D might be TRBD1 (6 bases). V was pared by 5 bases and J by 6 bases, with 7 bases between. The CDR3 has 12 amino acids. CDR1 and CDR2 from the germline V gene are MDHEN and SYDVKM.

This clone was detected a few times. The chain carries TRBV30 and TRBJ2-7; TRBD2 agrees at 8 bases. Trimming removed 0 bases from V and 1 base from J; junction bases left unmatched: 2. From germline, CDR1 is GTSNPN and CDR2 SVGIG (reference sequence). The CDR3 extends over 14 amino acids. CDR3 in DNA: TGTGCCTGGAGTGTACGGGGGGGATCCTACGAGCAGTACTTC. Protein sequence: CAWSVRGGSYEQYF.

The chain has TRBV6-5 and TRBJ1-2; D not certain. The V gene's germline CDR1 is MNHEY and CDR2 SVGAGI. The length of the CDR3 is 15 residues. V gave up 4 bases and J gave up 0 bases, with 12 bases separating them. CDR3 nucleotide sequence: TGTGCCAGCAGTTCCGATGGCTTGACTAACTATGGCTACACCTTC. Translating gives CASSSDGLTNYGYTF.